The T cell receptor beta chain under discussion was sequenced for a study of shared clonotypes between healthy human individuals. Splitting of each subset's genomic DNA was done evenly across several immunoSEQ plates. Generated by immunoSEQ multiplex PCR, the TCRdb table keeps only in-frame clones and is missing some. The sample has some 2,000,000 clones, nearly 97% seen once. Study-wide results and caveats: Of the naive CD4 clonotypes, about 5.4% were shared across several donors. There were few donors, and this limited the genetic and exposure-history diversity represented.

This clone appeared once. As yet, its antigen is unknown. Partitioning of CD4+ cells yielded a CD45RA+ naive subset and a CD45RA-negative memory subset. Source material: naive CD4+ T cells sorted from blood. The subset was: CD45RA+ positively selected. This receptor was obtained from a man younger than 30 in good health.

CDR3 sequence reads: CASRFRGTGAPRPAGYTF. The CDR3 coding sequence is TGTGCCAGCAGATTTCGCGGGACAGGGGCTCCCCGGCCTGCTGGCTACACCTTC. The J gene is TRBJ1-2, the V gene TRBV28; 10 nucleotides agree with TRBD1. In germline, CDR1 is MDHEN, CDR2 SYDVKM. V shed 6 bases, J shed 7 bases, and the junction held 20 bases outside the gene matches. The CDR3 contains 18 residues.